This entry features one T cell receptor beta chain sequence. Its antigen is still unknown. Per-nucleotide qualities are absent, and no much larger clonotype sits a single base away. After removal of 4 bases from V and 3 bases from J, the junction retains 6 bases not matched to a gene. From cysteine to phenylalanine, the CDR3 is 16 amino acids long. The sequence is cut down to CDR3 DNA, 48 bases in frame from base 1. Based on the germline V gene, the CDR1 and CDR2 sequences are SGHDN and FVKESK. This record belongs to a study of blood T cell repertoires in COVID-19 (TCRdb year 2020). For the wider study: Samples from collaborators originated in the United States, Italy and Spain and spanned both the acute and convalescent phases of COVID-19. The samples were drawn from the first 160 participants of the ongoing ImmuneRACE study and from some 1,300 subjects provided by 6 global collaborators. Where available, HLA class I and class II types were obtained from metadata supplied by the sample provider rather than from assay-based typing. A de-identified subject ID, COVID-19 status, age in years and sex were almost always included in the sample metadata. Subjects who had been exposed to COVID-19, were actively infected with it, or had recovered from it provided the deeply sampled blood TCRbeta repertoires that made up the dataset. The repertoires were released in a freely available public database intended as a resource for research on the immune response to SARS-CoV-2. The prospective study material was composed of cDNA or gDNA derived from T cells, B-cell-depleted T cells, or PBMCs. Here is what the overall study found, with its caveats: The amount of clinical and demographic metadata varied by source and participant and was provided uncurated.

At one collaborating source in Seattle, patients were enrolled during active infection and were followed longitudinally through the course of disease. Each collaborating institution followed its own protocols to collect whole blood in K2EDTA tubes. Collaborator samples were shipped for TCRbeta analysis as frozen whole blood, isolated PBMCs, or DNA extracted from either sample type. TCRbeta CDR3 regions were amplified from genomic DNA by means of the immunoSEQ Assay, a bias-controlled multiplex PCR. The authors processed their data as follows. The number of nucleated cells in each sample was estimated from the amplification of reference gene primers within the assay. To quantify the absolute abundance of each unique TCRbeta CDR3 rearrangement, sequence reads were collapsed and filtered. For each sample, productive Simpson clonality was calculated as the square root of Simpson's diversity index across productive rearrangements. TCRdb stores this immuneACCESS table with in-frame sequences only. Part of the clones is absent; in the studies checked, under half of the shortfall reflects unresolved V genes, and no reason is known for the rest. The V and J calls and clone size come from that table; D and trimming were worked out from the DNA. In this sample the table shows approximately 56,000 clones, 89% of which occur a single time. In total, the top ten clones hold roughly 45% of the sample.

Sequences were obtained from peripheral blood. The source of this sequence is a woman between 55 and 75 years old with COVID-19, enrolled during active disease. The V and J segments used are TRBV14 and TRBJ2-7; 13 bases in the middle match TRBD2. The CDR3 in this case is CASSRLLAGGLYEQYF. The nucleotide sequence reads TGTGCCAGCAGCCGTCTACTAGCGGGAGGGCTCTACGAGCAGTACTTC.